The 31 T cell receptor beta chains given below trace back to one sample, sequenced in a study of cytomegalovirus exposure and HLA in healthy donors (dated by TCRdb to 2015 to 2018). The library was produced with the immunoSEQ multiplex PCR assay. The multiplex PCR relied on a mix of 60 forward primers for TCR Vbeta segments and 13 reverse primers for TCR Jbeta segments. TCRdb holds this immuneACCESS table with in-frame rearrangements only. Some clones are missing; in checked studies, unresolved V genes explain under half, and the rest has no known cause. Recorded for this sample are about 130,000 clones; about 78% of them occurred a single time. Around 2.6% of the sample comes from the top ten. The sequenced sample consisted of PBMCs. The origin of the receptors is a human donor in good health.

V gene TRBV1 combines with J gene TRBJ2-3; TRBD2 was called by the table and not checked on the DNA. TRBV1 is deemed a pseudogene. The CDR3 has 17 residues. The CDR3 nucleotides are TGCACCAGCAGCCAAGGCGGGAGGAGACTACGCACAGATACGCAGTATTTT. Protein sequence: CTSSQGGRRLRTDTQYF.

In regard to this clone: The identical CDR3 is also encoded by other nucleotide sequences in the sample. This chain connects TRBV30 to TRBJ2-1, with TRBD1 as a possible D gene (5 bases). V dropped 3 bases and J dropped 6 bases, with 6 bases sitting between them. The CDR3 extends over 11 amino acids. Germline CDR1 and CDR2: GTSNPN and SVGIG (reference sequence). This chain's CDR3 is CAWRRGNEQFF. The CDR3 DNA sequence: TGTGCCTGGAGAAGGGGCAATGAGCAGTTCTTC.

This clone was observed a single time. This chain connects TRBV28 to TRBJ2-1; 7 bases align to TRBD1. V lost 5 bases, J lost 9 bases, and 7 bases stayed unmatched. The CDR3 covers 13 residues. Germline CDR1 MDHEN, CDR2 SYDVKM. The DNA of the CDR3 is TGTGCCAGCAGTACCCCACAGGGGACTGAGCAGTTCTTC. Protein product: CASSTPQGTEQFF.

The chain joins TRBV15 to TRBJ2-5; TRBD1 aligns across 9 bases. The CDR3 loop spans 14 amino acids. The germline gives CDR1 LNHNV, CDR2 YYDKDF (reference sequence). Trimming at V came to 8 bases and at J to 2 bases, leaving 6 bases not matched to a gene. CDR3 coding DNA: TGTGCCACCTCGCCGGGACAGGGACAAGAGACCCAGTACTTC. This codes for CATSPGQGQETQYF. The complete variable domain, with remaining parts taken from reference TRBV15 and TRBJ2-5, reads DAMVIQNPRYQVTQFGKPVTLSCSQTLNHNVMYWYQQKSSQAPKLLFHYYDKDFNNEADTPDNFQSRRPNTSFCFLDIRSPGLGDTAMYLCATSPGQGQETQYFGPGTRLLVL.

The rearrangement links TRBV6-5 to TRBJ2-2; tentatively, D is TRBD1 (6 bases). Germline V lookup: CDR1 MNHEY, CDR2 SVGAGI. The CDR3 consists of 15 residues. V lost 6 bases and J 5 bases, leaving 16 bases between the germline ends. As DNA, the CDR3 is TGTGCCAGCAGCACAGGGACCCGAGGGACCGGGGAGCTGTTTTTT. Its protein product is CASSTGTRGTGELFF.

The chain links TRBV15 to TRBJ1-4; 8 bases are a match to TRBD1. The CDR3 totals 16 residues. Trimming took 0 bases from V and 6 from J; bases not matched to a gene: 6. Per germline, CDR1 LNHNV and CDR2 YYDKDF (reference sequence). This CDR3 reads CATSRDAGGRYEKLFF. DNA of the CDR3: TGTGCCACCAGCAGAGATGCAGGGGGCAGGTATGAAAAACTGTTTTTT.

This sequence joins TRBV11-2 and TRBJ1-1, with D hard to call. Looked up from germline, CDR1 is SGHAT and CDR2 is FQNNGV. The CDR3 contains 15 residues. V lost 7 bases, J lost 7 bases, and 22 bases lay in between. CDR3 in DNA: TGTGCCAGCAACCCCATCATGTGGAGACCGGATGAAGCTTTCTTT. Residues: CASNPIMWRPDEAFF.

The chain's CDR3 is CASSPDTLQEYYGYTF. The DNA for the CDR3 is TGTGCCAGCAGCCCCGATACTTTACAGGAATACTATGGCTACACCTTC. The V call is TRBV5-6, the J call TRBJ1-2, with D perhaps matching TRBD1 (5 bases). CDR1 is SGHDT, CDR2 YYEEEE, per germline. Trimming shortened V by 4 bases and J by 3 bases, and 19 bases separated the two germline ends. The CDR3 has 16 amino acids.

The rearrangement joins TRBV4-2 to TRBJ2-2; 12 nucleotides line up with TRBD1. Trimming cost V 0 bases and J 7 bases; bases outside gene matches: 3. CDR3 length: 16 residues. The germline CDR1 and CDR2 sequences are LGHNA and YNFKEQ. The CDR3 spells CASSQEGTGGFGELFF. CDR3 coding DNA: TGTGCCAGCAGCCAAGAGGGGACAGGGGGCTTCGGGGAGCTGTTTTTT.

The CDR3 reads CASSSILTATNEKLFF. In DNA, the CDR3 is TGTGCCAGCAGCTCAATCCTGACAGCAACTAATGAAAAACTGTTTTTT. This chain connects TRBV7-2 to TRBJ1-4, with D possibly TRBD1 on 5 matching bases. The CDR3 spans 16 residues. Germline V gene sequence: CDR1 SGHTA, CDR2 FQGNSA. Between the trimmed V and J ends, which lost 4 bases and 0 bases, there was a span of 12 bases.

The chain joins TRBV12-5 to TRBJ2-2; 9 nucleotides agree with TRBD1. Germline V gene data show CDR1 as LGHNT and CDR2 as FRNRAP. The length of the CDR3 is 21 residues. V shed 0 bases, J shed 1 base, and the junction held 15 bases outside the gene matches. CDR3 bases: TGTGCTAGTGGTTTGGTCTTGGTTACGATCCGGGACAGGGTGAACACCGGGGAGCTGTTTTTT. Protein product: CASGLVLVTIRDRVNTGELFF.

The CDR3 protein is CASMLGLAGLSGELFF. Written as DNA, the CDR3 is TGTGCCAGCATGTTAGGACTAGCGGGATTGAGCGGGGAGCTGTTTTTT. The chain couples TRBV7-9 to TRBJ2-2; 12 bases line up with TRBD2. The CDR3 length is 16 residues. The germline V gene encodes CDR1 SEHNR and CDR2 FQNEAQ (reference sequence). With 7 bases clipped from V and 7 bases from J, the junction kept 10 bases outside the gene matches.

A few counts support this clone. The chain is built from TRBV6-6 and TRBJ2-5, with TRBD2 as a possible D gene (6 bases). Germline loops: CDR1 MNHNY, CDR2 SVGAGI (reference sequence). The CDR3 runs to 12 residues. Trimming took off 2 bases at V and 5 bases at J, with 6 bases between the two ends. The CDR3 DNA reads TGTGCCAGCAGTTACCGGGGGGAGACCCAGTACTTC. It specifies CASSYRGETQYF.

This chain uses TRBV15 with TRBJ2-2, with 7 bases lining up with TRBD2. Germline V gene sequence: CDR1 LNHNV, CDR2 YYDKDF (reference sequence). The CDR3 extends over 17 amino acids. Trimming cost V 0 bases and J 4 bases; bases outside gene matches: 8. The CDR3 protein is CATSRDAGTISTGELFF. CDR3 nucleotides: TGTGCCACCAGCAGAGATGCTGGGACTATCAGCACCGGGGAGCTGTTTTTT.

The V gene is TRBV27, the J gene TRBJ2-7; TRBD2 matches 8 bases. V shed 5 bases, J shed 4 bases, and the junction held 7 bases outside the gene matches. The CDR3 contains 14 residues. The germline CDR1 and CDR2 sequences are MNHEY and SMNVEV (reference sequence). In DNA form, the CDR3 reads TGTGCCAGCAGTCTCGGACTAGCAGGATACGAGCAGTACTTC. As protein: CASSLGLAGYEQYF.

CDR3 nucleotides: TGTGCCAGCAGTTTAGGTTGGCGGGAGGTAGCCAATGAGCAGTTCTTC. It encodes CASSLGWREVANEQFF. The rearrangement joins TRBV28 to TRBJ2-1; TRBD2 agrees at 8 bases. Germline-derived CDR1 and CDR2 are MDHEN and SYDVKM. The ends lost 2 bases at V and 6 bases at J; junction bases unmatched: 9. The CDR3 runs 16 residues.

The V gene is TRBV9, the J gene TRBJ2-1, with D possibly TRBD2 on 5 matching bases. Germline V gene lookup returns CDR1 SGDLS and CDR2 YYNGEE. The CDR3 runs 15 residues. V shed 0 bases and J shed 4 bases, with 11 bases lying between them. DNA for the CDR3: TGTGCCAGCAGCGTAGAAGCGGTGAATTACAATGAGCAGTTCTTC. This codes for CASSVEAVNYNEQFF. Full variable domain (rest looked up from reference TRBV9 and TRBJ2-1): DSGVTQTPKHLITATGQRVTLRCSPRSGDLSVYWYQQSLDQGLQFLIQYYNGEERAKGNILERFSAQQFPDLHSELNLSSLELGDSALYFCASSVEAVNYNEQFFGPGTRLTVL.

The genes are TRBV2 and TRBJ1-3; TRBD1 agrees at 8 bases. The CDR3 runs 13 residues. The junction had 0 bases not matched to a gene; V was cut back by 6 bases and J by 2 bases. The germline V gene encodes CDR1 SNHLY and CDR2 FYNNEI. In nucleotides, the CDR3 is TGTGCCAGCAGCAGGGGGCCTGGAAACACCATATATTTT. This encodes CASSRGPGNTIYF.

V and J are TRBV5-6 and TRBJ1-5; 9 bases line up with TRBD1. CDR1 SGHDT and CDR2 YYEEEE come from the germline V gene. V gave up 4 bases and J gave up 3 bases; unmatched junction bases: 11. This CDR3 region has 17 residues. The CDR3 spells CASSRAPGTGFNQPQHF. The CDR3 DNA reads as TGTGCCAGCAGCCGAGCACCCGGGACAGGGTTCAATCAGCCCCAGCATTTT.

The CDR3 DNA reads TGTGCCAGCAGAAAGACAGGGGTGGGAAACACCATATATTTT. Its protein is CASRKTGVGNTIYF. The genes are TRBV6-5 and TRBJ1-3, with 8 bases matching TRBD1. The CDR3 contains 14 residues. CDR1 MNHEY and CDR2 SVGAGI come from the germline V gene. The ends lost 6 bases at V and 4 bases at J; junction bases unmatched: 5.

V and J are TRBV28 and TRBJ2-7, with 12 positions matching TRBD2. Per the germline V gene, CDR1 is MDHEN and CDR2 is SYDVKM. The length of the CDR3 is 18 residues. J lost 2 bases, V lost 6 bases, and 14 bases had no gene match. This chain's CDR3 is CASRPLAGGPLKTYEQYF. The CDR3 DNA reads TGTGCCAGCAGGCCCCTAGCGGGAGGGCCTTTAAAGACCTACGAGCAGTACTTC.

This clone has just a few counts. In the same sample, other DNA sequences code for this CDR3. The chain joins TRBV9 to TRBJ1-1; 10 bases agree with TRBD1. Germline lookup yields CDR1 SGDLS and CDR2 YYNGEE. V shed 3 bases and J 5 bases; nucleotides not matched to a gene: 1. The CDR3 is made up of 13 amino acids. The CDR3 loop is CASSGQGATEAFF. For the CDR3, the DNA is TGTGCCAGCAGCGGACAGGGGGCGACTGAAGCTTTCTTT.

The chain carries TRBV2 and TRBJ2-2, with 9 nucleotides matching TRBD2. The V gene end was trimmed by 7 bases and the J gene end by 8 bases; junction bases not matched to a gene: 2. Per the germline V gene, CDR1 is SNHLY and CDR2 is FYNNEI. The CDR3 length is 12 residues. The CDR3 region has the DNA TGTGCCAGCAACAGCGGGAGGGGGGAGCTGTTTTTT. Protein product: CASNSGRGELFF.

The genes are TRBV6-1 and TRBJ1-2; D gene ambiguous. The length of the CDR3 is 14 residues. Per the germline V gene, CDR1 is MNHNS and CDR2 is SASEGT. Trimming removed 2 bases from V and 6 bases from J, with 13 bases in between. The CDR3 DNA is TGTGCCAGCAGTGAACTCGCAGGTGCGAATGGCTACACCTTC. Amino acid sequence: CASSELAGANGYTF.

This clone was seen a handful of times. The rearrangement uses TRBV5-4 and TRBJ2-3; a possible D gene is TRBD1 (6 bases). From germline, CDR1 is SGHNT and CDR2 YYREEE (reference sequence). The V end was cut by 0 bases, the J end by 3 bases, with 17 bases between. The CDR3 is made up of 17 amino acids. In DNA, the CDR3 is TGTGCCAGCAGCTTGGACAGGGCCTTCACATCGACAGATACGCAGTATTTT. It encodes CASSLDRAFTSTDTQYF.

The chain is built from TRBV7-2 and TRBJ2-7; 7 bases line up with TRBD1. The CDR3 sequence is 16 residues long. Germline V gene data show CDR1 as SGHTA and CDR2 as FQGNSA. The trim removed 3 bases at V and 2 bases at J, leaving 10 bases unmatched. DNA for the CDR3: TGTGCCAGCAGCTTCGAAATACGACAGGGTACCTACGAGCAGTACTTC. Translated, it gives CASSFEIRQGTYEQYF.

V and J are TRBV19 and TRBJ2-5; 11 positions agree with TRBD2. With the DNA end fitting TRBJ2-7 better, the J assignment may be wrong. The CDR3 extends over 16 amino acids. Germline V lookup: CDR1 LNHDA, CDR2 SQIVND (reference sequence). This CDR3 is CASSIRASGRWDEQYF. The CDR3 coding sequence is TGTGCCAGTAGTATCCGCGCTAGCGGGAGGTGGGACGAGCAGTACTTC.

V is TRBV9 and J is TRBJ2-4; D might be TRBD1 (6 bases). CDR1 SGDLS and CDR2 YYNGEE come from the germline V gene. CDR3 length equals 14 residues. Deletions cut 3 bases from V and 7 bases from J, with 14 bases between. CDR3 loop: CASSGGQLGNIQYF. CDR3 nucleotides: TGTGCCAGCAGCGGAGGACAGCTGGGGAACATTCAGTACTTC. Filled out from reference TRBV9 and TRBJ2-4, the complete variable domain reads DSGVTQTPKHLITATGQRVTLRCSPRSGDLSVYWYQQSLDQGLQFLIQYYNGEERAKGNILERFSAQQFPDLHSELNLSSLELGDSALYFCASSGGQLGNIQYFGAGTRLSVL.

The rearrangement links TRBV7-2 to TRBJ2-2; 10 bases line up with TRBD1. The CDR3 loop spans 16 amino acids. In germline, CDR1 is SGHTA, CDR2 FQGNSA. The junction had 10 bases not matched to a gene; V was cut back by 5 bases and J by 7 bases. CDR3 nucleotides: TGTGCCAGCAGCCGTGACGGGACAGGGGTGCGCGGGGAGCTGTTTTTT. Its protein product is CASSRDGTGVRGELFF.

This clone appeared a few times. The CDR3 sequence is CASSLTGGRGGELFF. In DNA form, the CDR3 reads TGTGCCAGCAGCTTAACAGGGGGCAGAGGCGGGGAGCTGTTTTTT. The J gene is TRBJ2-2, the V gene TRBV5-4; TRBD1 agrees at 9 bases. The CDR3 sequence is 15 residues long. CDR1 is SGHNT, CDR2 YYREEE, per germline (reference sequence). V lost 2 bases, J lost 7 bases, and 6 bases stayed unmatched.

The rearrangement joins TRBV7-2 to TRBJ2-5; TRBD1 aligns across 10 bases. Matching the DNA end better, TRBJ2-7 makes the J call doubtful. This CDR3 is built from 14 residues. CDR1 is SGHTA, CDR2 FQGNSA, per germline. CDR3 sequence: CASRQTGGGYEQYF. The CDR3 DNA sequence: TGTGCCAGCAGGCAGACAGGGGGCGGGTACGAGCAGTACTTC.